Listed below are T cell receptor beta chains from one sample, sequenced in a study of neurological immune-mediated disorders. MiXCR, applied by TCRdb to the 5' RACE reads, yields one record per CDR3 protein. The sample consists of about 99,000 distinct CDR3 sequences, less than 14% of them appearing once. Sequencing input: PBMCs. These receptors were obtained from a female donor with HTLV-1-associated myelopathy (HAM/TSP). CDR3s include the opening cysteine and the closing phenylalanine or tryptophan. The D gene is left open where the match is weak. Clone size is not always given. Where it is, it says once, few, many or a class for expanded clones.

. | . | TRBJ1-2 | TRBV12-3/TRBV12-4 | TGTGCCAGCAGTTTTCTGGGCAGTAGGGGATATGGCTACACCTTC | CASSFLGSRGYGYTF
many | . | TRBJ2-2 | TRBV28 | TGTGCCAGCAGTTCCACCGGGGAGCTGTTTTTT | CASSSTGELFF
many | TRBD1 | TRBJ2-5 | TRBV18 | TGTGCCAGCTCGGACGGACAGGGCCGTTGGGAGACCCAGTACTTC | CASSDGQGRWETQYF
many | . | TRBJ1-6 | TRBV5-1 | TGCGCCAGCAGCTCGGGACAACGACCCTCCTATAATTCACCCCTCCACTTT | CASSSGQRPSYNSPLHF
many | . | TRBJ2-7 | TRBV10-3 | TGTGCCATCGGGGTGACACTCTCCTACGAGCAGTACTTC | CAIGVTLSYEQYF
. | . | TRBJ2-1 | TRBV5-1 | TGCGCCAGCAGCTTGGAAAAAGCTTTCAATGAGCAGTTCTTC | CASSLEKAFNEQFF
many | . | TRBJ2-2 | TRBV6-5 | TGTGCCAGCGGGGGCGTGAACACCGGGGAGCTGTTTTTT | CASGGVNTGELFF
many | TRBD2 | TRBJ2-1 | TRBV20-1 | TGCAGTTGTCTAGCGGGGGTGGTCGATGAGCAGTTCTTC | CSCLAGVVDEQFF
. | . | TRBJ1-2 | TRBV27 | TGTGCCAGCAGTTCGGTAAACAGTCCACAACTCCGTGGCTACACCTTC | CASSSVNSPQLRGYTF
many | TRBD2 | TRBJ2-2 | TRBV20-1 | TGCAGTGCTAGAGATCTCGGCAGCGGGGGGGCCGACACCGGGGAGCTGTTTTTT | CSARDLGSGGADTGELFF
many | TRBD2 | TRBJ2-7 | TRBV7-2 | TGTGCCAGCAGCCCCGGGACTAGCGGGGGGGAGCAGTACTTC | CASSPGTSGGEQYF
. | . | TRBJ2-1 | TRBV28 | TGTGCCAGCAGTTTGAGTGGAAACGGTGACCCCTACAATGAGCAGTTCTTC | CASSLSGNGDPYNEQFF
. | . | TRBJ1-1 | TRBV20-1 | TGCAGTGCTAGGGGAGGCAGGACGGTTCAAACTGAAGCTTTCTTT | CSARGGRTVQTEAFF
. | TRBD1 | TRBJ2-7 | TRBV10-3 | TGTGCCATCAGTGCCGTACAGGGGGCCTACGAGCAGTACTTC | CAISAVQGAYEQYF
few | TRBD2 | TRBJ2-1 | TRBV5-1 | TGCGCCAGCAGCTTTCTCTCCGGGACTACCTCCTACAATGAGCAGTTCTTC | CASSFLSGTTSYNEQFF
many | . | TRBJ2-3 | TRBV15 | TGTGCTACCAGCAGAGAGGAGGGGGCCGGGGATACGCAGTATTTT | CATSREEGAGDTQYF
many | TRBD2 | TRBJ2-1 | TRBV6-1 | TGTGCCAGCAGGCCTAGCGGGGGGACAGACAATGAGCAGTTCTTC | CASRPSGGTDNEQFF
many | . | TRBJ2-1 | TRBV12-3/TRBV12-4 | TGTGCCAGCATCCAGGGGGGGGGTGAGCAGTTCTTC | CASIQGGGEQFF
many | TRBD1 | TRBJ2-7 | TRBV7-2 | TGTGCCACCTCACCGGGACAGACTTCCTACGAGCAGTACTTC | CATSPGQTSYEQYF
. | . | TRBJ1-2 | TRBV4-1 | TGCGCCAGCAGCCAAGATAGCGCCAGGACTAAGCGCTACACCTTC | CASSQDSARTKRYTF
few | TRBD1 | TRBJ2-2 | TRBV27 | TGTGCCAGCAGTCCGTTGGGACAGGGTACCGGGGAGCTGTTTTTT | CASSPLGQGTGELFF
. | TRBD2 | TRBJ2-2 | TRBV6-6 | TGTGCCAGCACTATAGCGGGGGAGTTTTACAACACCGGGGAGCTGTTTTTT | CASTIAGEFYNTGELFF
. | TRBD1 | TRBJ2-1 | TRBV27 | TGTGCCAGCTGTTTCAACAGGGGTACCTTCTACAATGAGCAGTTCTTC | CASCFNRGTFYNEQFF
many | TRBD1 | TRBJ2-3 | TRBV29-1 | TGCAGCGTTGTACAGGGGGCTTCGACAGATACGCAGTATTTT | CSVVQGASTDTQYF
. | . | TRBJ2-3 | TRBV27 | TGTGCCAGCAGTTTGGGCTGGAGAGGTAGGGATACGCAGTATTTT | CASSLGWRGRDTQYF
many | TRBD1 | TRBJ1-2 | TRBV9 | TGTGCCAGCAGCGCAACAGGGGCCTGGGACGGCTACACCTTC | CASSATGAWDGYTF
many | TRBD1 | TRBJ2-1 | TRBV5-1 | TGCGCCAGCAGCTTGTCCCTGGGACAGGGTGGAAATGAGCAGTTCTTC | CASSLSLGQGGNEQFF
many | TRBD2 | TRBJ2-7 | TRBV5-1 | TGCGCCAGCAGACAGGGACTAGCGGGGACCTACGAGCAGTACTTC | CASRQGLAGTYEQYF
many | TRBD1 | TRBJ1-2 | TRBV5-6 | TGTGCCAGCAGCTTCGGCAGAACAGGGGTCTATGGCTACACCTTC | CASSFGRTGVYGYTF
. | TRBD1 | TRBJ2-2 | TRBV24-1 | TGTGCCACCAGTGATCCGGGGGACAGGGGCGACACCGAGGAGATGTTTTTT | CATSDPGDRGDTEEMFF
many | TRBD1 | TRBJ1-4 | TRBV5-5 | TGTGCCAGCAGGGGAACCGGGACAGGGAATGAAAAACTGTTTTTT | CASRGTGTGNEKLFF
many | . | TRBJ2-1 | TRBV5-1 | TGCGCCAGCAGTCCAGGGTCGAGCTCCTACAATGAGCAGTTCTTC | CASSPGSSSYNEQFF
. | . | TRBJ2-2 | TRBV6-6 | TGTGCCAGCACCCAGGACAGATCCGGGGAGCTGTTTTTT | CASTQDRSGELFF
. | . | TRBJ1-3 | TRBV7-8 | TGTGCCAACAGCTTAGCCAGACTTTCTGGAAACACCATATATTTT | CANSLARLSGNTIYF
few | TRBD1 | TRBJ1-1 | TRBV20-1 | TGCAGTGCTAGAGATCAGGGGGTGAACACTGAAGCTTTCTTT | CSARDQGVNTEAFF
many | . | TRBJ1-4 | TRBV7-8 | TGTGCCAGCAGCCCCGGACATGGGGACATTTCCCTCCCAAAACTGTTTTTT | CASSPGHGDISLPKLFF
many | . | TRBJ2-2 | TRBV20-1 | TGCAGTGCTAGGAGGACCGGGGAGCTGTTTTTT | CSARRTGELFF
many | . | TRBJ2-1 | TRBV5-1 | TGCGCCAGCAGCTTGGGTGGACAGCGAAATGAGCAGTTCTTC | CASSLGGQRNEQFF
many | . | TRBJ2-7 | TRBV7-9 | TGTGCCAGCAGCTTAAAGATCCAAGAGGAGCAGTACTTC | CASSLKIQEEQYF
many | . | TRBJ1-6 | TRBV5-6 | TGTGCCAGCAGCCCCGAACCGACAGGCGTTGATTCACCCCTCCACTTT | CASSPEPTGVDSPLHF
many | . | TRBJ1-2 | TRBV20-1 | TGCAGTGCTGAAGGGAATCCCGGTGGCTACACCTTC | CSAEGNPGGYTF
many | . | TRBJ2-7 | TRBV5-1 | TGCGCCAGCAGCTTGACGGGGGTGAGCTCCTACGAGCAGTACTTC | CASSLTGVSSYEQYF
many | TRBD2 | TRBJ2-1 | TRBV5-1 | TGCGCCAGCAGCTTGCCTAGCGGGGGGGCCTACAATGAGCAGTTCTTC | CASSLPSGGAYNEQFF
many | . | TRBJ2-7 | TRBV5-1 | TGCGCCAGCAGCAAATCCCTGACCTACGAGCAGTACTTC | CASSKSLTYEQYF
many | . | TRBJ2-3 | TRBV20-1 | TGCAGTGCTAGAGATCCCCCTATAGCTACAGATACGCAGTATTTT | CSARDPPIATDTQYF
many | . | TRBJ1-2 | TRBV12-3/TRBV12-4 | TGTGCCAGCAGCTCACAGCTTTATGGTGGCTACACCTTC | CASSSQLYGGYTF
many | . | TRBJ2-7 | TRBV7-2 | TGTGCCAGCAGCTTAGGGGTCGGGGCGGCCTACGAGCAGTACTTC | CASSLGVGAAYEQYF
. | TRBD2 | TRBJ2-7 | TRBV20-1 | TGCAGTGTCCGACGGACTAGCGGAGTATCCTACGAGCAGTACTTC | CSVRRTSGVSYEQYF
many | TRBD2 | TRBJ2-3 | TRBV5-1 | TGCGCCAGCAGCTGGGGACTAGCGACAGATACGCAGTATTTT | CASSWGLATDTQYF
. | . | TRBJ2-7 | TRBV5-6 | TGTGCCAGCAGCTTACAGGGAAAGGGATGCTTGGGGGACGTTTTCCAGTACTTC | CASSLQGKGCLGDVFQYF
many | . | TRBJ2-1 | TRBV5-1 | TGCGCCAGCAGCTTGGGAGAGGGGAATGAGCAGTTCTTC | CASSLGEGNEQFF
few | TRBD2 | TRBJ2-3 | TRBV5-1 | TGCGCCAGCAGCGGCCCGGGACTAGCGGGGGGGCCCACAGATACGCAGTATTTT | CASSGPGLAGGPTDTQYF
few | TRBD1 | TRBJ1-2 | TRBV5-1 | TGCGCCAGCAGCCTGGCCGGGACAGATAACTATGGCTACACCTTC | CASSLAGTDNYGYTF
many | TRBD1 | TRBJ2-3 | TRBV12-3/TRBV12-4 | TGTGCCAGCAACACCGGGACAGGGTCCCCAGATACGCAGTATTTT | CASNTGTGSPDTQYF
. | . | TRBJ2-5 | TRBV5-1 | TGCGCCAGCAGCACCAGCGGGCCCCAAGAGACCCAGTACTTC | CASSTSGPQETQYF
many | . | TRBJ2-2 | TRBV6-1 | TGTGCCAGCAGTGAAAAAGGGAGAACCGGGGAGCTGTTTTTT | CASSEKGRTGELFF